The entry below gives a single T cell receptor (beta chain) sequence along with its context. Its antigen specificity is not known. Base qualities were left out, and no much larger clone turns up one base away. Inclusion was restricted to participants for whom at least one PBMC sample before ART initiation and at least two post-ART samples were available. Every participant with HIV received treatment in the United States of America. Before DNA extraction, cryopreserved samples of about 0.9-11 million PBMC were thawed and then washed. At the time of the earliest PBMC sample for each participant with HIV, ages ranged from roughly 23 to 60 years. Each participant contributed PBMC samples from 1-4 timepoints before ART initiation and 2-8 timepoints after ART initiation, with a median of 7 samples. Serial HIV viral load, CD4+ T-cell count, ART history and demographic data were obtained for every participant. Using a Qiagen kit on a QIAcube, genomic DNA was extracted from unsorted PBMC, with samples processed in batches of 12.

This sample was taken from a study of long-term antiretroviral therapy in people with HIV (dated by TCRdb to between 2020 and 2023). At the level of the whole study: The earliest samples were collected approximately a decade before the 2015 WHO recommendation for immediate ART, a period when ART was typically delayed until CD4 counts fell. This retrospective serial study examined whether starting ART and sustained HIV suppression were associated with changes in the composition and diversity of the TRB repertoire in peripheral blood. From some 28 adults with confirmed HIV infection, the cohort provided approximately 190 cryopreserved PBMC samples, gathered serially across a mean of roughly 6 years (range 1-12). Among the 30 or so participants with HIV, more than ten were female. Test extractions of a monoclonal T-cell line alongside 30 or so polyclonal samples showed no cross-contamination during QIAcube processing. Broader findings and caveats from the paper: Inferences about post-ART repertoire changes are limited because no data were available on ART adherence, viral resistance or therapy changes. Because pre-ART samples had limited cell numbers, unsorted PBMC were profiled rather than sorted CD4+ and CD8+ T cells. A significant increase in TRB diversity was found to be associated with ART initiation, although TRB diversity was observed to remain significantly below that of transplant donor controls even after long-term ART. The repertoire was dominated across all time points by expanded TRB clones identified before ART initiation, although this dominance was seen to fluctuate and to decrease in many PLHIV after ART. Narrower CDR3 length ranges were observed in HIV repertoires than in controls, and an antigen-experienced repertoire with only a slight naive shift after ART was suggested by the network structure. Limited PBMC availability meant only the TCR beta chain was sequenced, without alpha chain pairing. Samples dated from 2004 to 2017, and the ART regimens used may be less effective than current ones.

V lost 1 base and J lost 10 bases; the stretch between them is 14 bases long. The germline V gene specifies LGHNA as CDR1 and YSLEER as CDR2. The CDR3 holds 14 amino acids from the cysteine to the phenylalanine. Of all the DNA, just the CDR3 is kept, 42 bases in frame from base 1. The immunoSEQ hsTCRB v3.0 assay was used at survey level resolution to sequence the TRB variable region. The target sequencing depth for TRB was about 40,000-50,000 T-cell genomes per sample. An Illumina MiSeq with a v3 150-cycle kit was used to sequence the pooled TRB libraries. As for the authors' bioinformatics: Repertoire analysis ran in R within a reproducible Nextflow workflow covering QC, data transformation and analysis. Custom analyses were implemented in LymphoSeq2, an R package for AIRR-Seq data exploration. After excluding a handful of samples that yielded fewer than 5000 total TRB sequences, fewer than 200 HIV repertoires remained for analysis. Of the 188 retained HIV repertoires, 59 were collected before and about 130 after ART initiation. Each repertoire was downsampled to 5000 TRB nucleotide sequences, and summary statistics were averaged across 100 downsampling iterations. Only TRB sequences with CDR3 regions of at least seven amino acids were retained for analysis. A Shannon entropy-derived clonality score and the Gini coefficient were used to measure diversity. Repertoire networks linked the top 5000 CDR3 amino acid sequences whenever two sequences differed by an edit distance of one. For TRB CDR3 amino acid sequences, GLIPH2 was used to predict antigen specificity groups and MHC restriction. To flag known CMV, EBV, HIV or tissue antigen associations, CDR3 amino acid sequences were matched against VDJdb and McPAS-TCR. Pre-ART, post-ART and control groups were compared with Wilcoxon signed-rank tests and Holm-Bonferroni correction. What TCRdb holds here is the immuneACCESS table cut down to in-frame rearrangements. Part of the clones is not present; checked against another copy, under half of the missing clones reflect an unresolved V gene, and the others are unexplained. The V and J calls and the clone size are those of that table, but D and trimming were determined from the DNA. The sample includes around 30,000 clones, with around 89% observed a single time. The top ten hold 4.1% of the sample.

Material: unsorted PBMCs, obtained 0.5 years after starting antiretroviral therapy. The receptor chain draws on TRBV4-3 and TRBJ2-1; perhaps TRBD2 is the D gene, with 5 bases matching. This clonotype was obtained from a woman younger than 30 with HIV. CDR3 region: CASSQAVGGREQFF. The nucleotides are TGCGCCAGCAGCCAAGCGGTAGGAGGTAGAGAGCAGTTCTTC.